This T cell receptor beta chain was sequenced during a study of glioma-infiltrating T cells after dendritic cell vaccination (dated by TCRdb to about 2016). About the study as a whole: The cohort comprised about 15 glioblastoma patients from Phase I and II dendritic cell vaccination trials, 9 newly diagnosed and 6 with recurrent disease. Patients received autologous tumor lysate-pulsed dendritic cell vaccination between about 2002 and 2013. The vaccine consisted of monocyte-derived dendritic cells cultured less than nine days with IL-4 and GM-CSF, then pulsed overnight with autologous tumor lysate. Each patient was given three intradermal dendritic cell vaccine injections, spaced two weeks apart, in the arm below the axilla. In glioblastoma patients vaccinated with dendritic cells, deep sequencing of TCR beta CDR3 regions served to measure the amount of tumor-infiltrating lymphocytes and to compare repertoires between tumor and blood. TCR sequencing metrics, including TIL content and tumor-blood repertoire overlap, were correlated with survival after dendritic cell vaccination.

Results the study describes overall, beyond this receptor: The cohort was small and heterogeneous, few patients had complete blood and tumor sets, and even fewer had initial-recurrent tumor pairs. No direct relationship between TCR clonality and survival was found, suggesting that a diverse polyclonal response may matter. The three-group TCR overlap response model was characterized as speculative, and prospective validation of the model was stated to be required. Higher estimated pretreatment TIL content predicted longer time to progression and overall survival after dendritic cell vaccination.

TCRB CDR3 regions were amplified from 2 to 2.5 ug genomic DNA, or all available DNA if less, using the immunoSEQ assay. The multiplex PCR relied on 60 forward primers for TCR V beta segments and 13 reverse primers for J beta segments. To estimate the number of reads per starting template, synthetic control templates were added to each sample at limiting dilution. Reads of 87 bp were generated by sequencing on the Illumina HiSeq System. Per the authors' processing: PCR and sequencing errors were removed by merging closely related sequences with a nearest neighbor algorithm. TCR overlap was measured as the percentage of unique tumor TCR beta sequences also present in the same patient's peripheral blood. As stored in TCRdb, this immuneACCESS dataset retains in-frame rearrangements with V and J assigned. A fraction of the clones does not appear; measured against another copy, unresolved V genes explain less than half of the discrepancy, and the remainder lacks a known reason. That table supplies the V and J calls and clone size; D and trimming were determined from the DNA. Here the sample has tens of thousands of clones; more than 75% occur a single time. Approximately 2% of the sample rests with the top ten.

Including cysteine and phenylalanine, the CDR3 has 13 amino acids. CDR3 DNA is the only sequence kept; it has 39 bases, read in frame from the first base. CDR1 and CDR2 are drawn from the germline V gene: SQVTM, ANQGSEA. V is reduced by 6 bases and J by 2 bases, leaving a spacing of 14 bases between them. Comments on this clone: The specificity of this receptor is unknown. No qualities accompany the bases; no much larger clone lies one base away.

The time point label, as the study defines it: after dendritic cell vaccination, including at tumor progression/relapse. Patients were selected on the basis of adequate residual fresh-frozen tumor tissue and more than two years of available survival data. An isocitrate dehydrogenase mutation was not carried by any of the glioblastoma patients, although molecular status was otherwise variable. PBMC were collected before vaccination, two weeks after the third vaccination, and at tumor progression when it occurred. Genomic DNA was extracted with the Qiagen DNeasy Blood extraction Kit. The specimen was blood, collected after dendritic cell vaccination. The TCR was taken from a human donor with glioblastoma. In this chain, TRBV29-1 is recombined with TRBJ2-7; TRBD2 is a possible D gene, resting on 5 matching bases. The sequenced DNA: TGCAGCGTCGATACTCCGGGAACCTACGAGCAGTACTTC. This encodes CSVDTPGTYEQYF.